This T cell receptor beta chain was identified in a study of blood T cell repertoires in COVID-19. The overall study: COVID-19 samples collected from the United States, Italy and Spain covered acute and convalescent phases. Sample material is recorded as cDNA or gDNA derived from T cells, B-cell-depleted T cells, or PBMCs.

Per the germline V gene, CDR1 is SEHNR and CDR2 is FQNEAQ (reference sequence). CDR3 length: 14 residues. V lost 1 base, J lost 4 bases, and 10 bases lay in between. Generated by immunoSEQ multiplex PCR, the TCRdb table keeps only in-frame clones and is missing some. The data hold 250,000 to 400,000 clones, with almost 90% observed a single time. Seattle researchers signed up patients amid active infection and tracked them longitudinally. The sequenced sample consisted of peripheral blood. This receptor was taken from a woman between 25 and 40 years old with COVID-19, enrolled during active disease. The V call is TRBV7-9, the J call TRBJ1-2; D might be TRBD1 (6 bases). CDR3 loop: CASSLGQETYGYTF. The CDR3 DNA sequence: TGTGCCAGCAGCTTAGGACAGGAGACCTATGGCTACACCTTC.